This section outlines one T cell receptor beta chain sequence together with its context. Antigen: not known. The primer mix had 60 Vbeta and 13 Jbeta primers. TCRdb's table, derived via immunoSEQ multiplex PCR, lists solely in-frame clones and lacks some. Of approximately 150,000 clones listed, 79% were seen once; the top ten hold about 4%. These data are taken from a study of cytomegalovirus exposure and HLA in healthy donors. This CDR3 contains 14 residues. Germline values: CDR1 SEHNR, CDR2 FQNEAQ (reference sequence). With 1 base removed from V and 8 bases from J, the gap between germline ends came to 12 bases. Study-wide points: Beyond CMV serostatus, there was no information to go on about immune exposure. Analyses of presence and absence presupposed an approximately uniform sequencing depth across donors.

Sequencing input: PBMCs. The chain uses TRBV7-9 and TRBJ2-1, with D tentatively TRBD2 (6 bases). This clonotype was sampled from a human donor in good health. This chain's CDR3 is CASSLVGGSHEQFF. The CDR3 DNA reads as TGTGCCAGCAGCTTAGTTGGAGGGTCCCATGAGCAGTTCTTC.